The source of this TCR beta chain is a study of T cells in Graves' hyperthyroidism and ophthalmopathy (dated by TCRdb to between 2017 and 2020). As for the study more broadly: Peripheral blood was collected at initial diagnosis, before any treatment. To identify TCR V-J signatures that set the groups apart, the researchers used a discovery cohort of more than 95 patients, made up of 40 to 45 with Graves' ophthalmopathy and 57 with stable Graves' hyperthyroidism. An independent validation cohort of some 18 hyperthyroidism patients and approximately 15 patients who later progressed to ophthalmopathy tested prospective prediction of ophthalmopathy. The roughly 94 discovery patients were randomly divided into training and test sets at a 7:3 ratio. In roughly six Graves' hyperthyroidism patients, the study also compared T-cell repertoires from thyroid tissue with T-cell repertoires from blood. Following sampling, methimazole starting at 30 mg daily was given to hyperthyroidism patients, and high-dose intravenous methylprednisolone was given to ophthalmopathy patients. TCR Vbeta CDR3 sequencing of roughly 140 peripheral blood samples (43 ophthalmopathy, 75 to 85 hyperthyroidism and some 17 progressor patients) is reported in the paper. Points the paper makes about the study in general: No statistical method was used to fix the sample size in advance, and group allocation was not hidden from the investigators. Most expanded thyroid clonotypes (frequency above 0.001) were also detected in blood, a finding suggesting that blood repertoires may reflect thyroid immune responses. During validation, the model predicted progression to ophthalmopathy a median of roughly 7.1 months ahead of onset, with just under 71% sensitivity and around 73% specificity. In cross-validation, a model built on a 13 V-J signature told ophthalmopathy apart from stable hyperthyroidism with approximately 90% sensitivity and approximately 84% specificity, and in testing the same model reached 80%/75%.

Stable Graves' hyperthyroidism was defined as the absence of progression to ophthalmopathy over 18 months of follow-up. Hyperthyroidism patients were newly diagnosed, had a disease duration of under 2 months, and were aged 18 to 65 years. Exclusion was applied to patients with uncontrolled infections, other autoimmune diseases, pregnancy or lactation. Diagnoses were based on clinical symptoms, serum thyroxine and TRAb, thyroid ultrasound and orbital computed tomography. Ficoll-Paque density gradient centrifugation was used to isolate PBMCs from about 9 ml of fresh peripheral blood. Total RNA was extracted using Trizol reagent, and RNA quality was assessed on an Agilent 2100 Bioanalyzer. This clonotype has ten or more counts. The antigen it binds to is not known. Base qualities are missing; no much larger clone stands one base away. The TCR beta CDR3 regions were amplified from RNA transcripts. A first-round RT-PCR of the TCR CDR3 used the HTBI primer set with the Qiagen OneStep RT-PCR kit. Libraries were constructed in a second round of multiplex PCR, after which size selection and purification were carried out. Paired-end sequencing of the libraries was performed with 100 bp reads on an Illumina HiSeq2000. From the authors' description of their analysis: Raw data were processed with SOAPnuke, discarding reads with adapters, uncalled bases, mean Phred below 15, or no exact constant-primer or identifier match. High-quality paired reads were merged using COPE v1.2.5, and each unique nucleotide sequence was defined as a clonotype. Clonotypes were aligned to IMGT TRBV, TRBD and TRBJ reference segments using MiTCR v1.1. Only V-J combinations with frequency above 0.0001, covering about 99% of repertoires, were analysed. A TCS score was defined as the ratio of F50 (clonal expansion) to E x V (chaos), with BLOSUM62-based TCRdist applied between CDR3 peptides within each V-J. Welch's t-statistics and random forest reduced fewer than 600 V-J features to about 13, which were used in a naive Bayes classifier (R e1071). The public reads were reanalyzed by TCRdb: fastp trimming at Q25, MiXCR alignment, in-frame beta chains only. Each entry is one CDR3 protein sequence, shown with its most common DNA and genes. TCRdb's processing, not the study's, gives the V and J calls here. Across this sample there are roughly 300,000 distinct CDR3 sequences, with roughly 18% seen only once. The ten largest clones represent under 55% of the sample.

The material sequenced was blood. The TCR originated in a woman in her forties or fifties with Graves' hyperthyroidism.

The DNA reads as follows: TGTGCCAGCAGTTTCGGCGATGAGCAGTTCTTC. Translation gives CASSFGDEQFF. The receptor chain draws on TRBV28 and TRBJ2-1; the D gene cannot be named for sure. The CDR3, cysteine through phenylalanine, is 11 amino acids long. Just CDR3 DNA is preserved here, 33 bases in frame from base 1. CDR1 and CDR2 are read off the germline V gene as MDHEN and SYDVKM. V is clipped by 3 bases and J by 8 bases, and the sequence between their germline boundaries is 5 bases long.